The rows below give T cell receptor beta chains drawn from one sample of a study of cytomegalovirus exposure and HLA in healthy donors. The method was immunoSEQ multiplex PCR; TCRdb's version includes in-frame clones alone and lacks a portion of them. The repertoire holds over 120,000 clones, roughly 80% seen once, with about 4.4% in the top ten. The sample consisted of PBMCs. The receptors were gathered from a man aged 35 to 55 in good health and CMV-seronegative. Both conserved end residues are part of each CDR3. A D gene is named only where the DNA matches it firmly.

j_call,d_call,v_call,cdr3_aa,cdr3_nt
TRBJ2-5,NA,TRBV5-1,CASSLGSGQQETQYF,TGCGCCAGCAGCTTGGGGTCAGGACAACAAGAGACCCAGTACTTC
TRBJ1-2,NA,TRBV10-1,CASSSYRDDDYTF,TGCGCCAGCAGTTCGTACAGGGATGATGACTACACCTTC
TRBJ1-6,TRBD1,TRBV6-5,CASRQGVSPLHF,TGTGCCAGCAGGCAGGGGGTTTCACCCCTCCACTTT
TRBJ2-5,NA,TRBV4-3,CASSQDRHKGTQYF,TGCGCCAGCAGCCAAGACAGGCACAAAGGGACCCAGTACTTC
TRBJ2-5,TRBD1,TRBV27,CASSLRTGGAKTQYF,TGTGCCAGCAGTTTAAGGACAGGGGGCGCGAAGACCCAGTACTTC
TRBJ2-7,TRBD1,TRBV4-1,CASSQPGQGVYEQYF,TGCGCCAGCAGCCAGCCGGGACAGGGCGTATACGAGCAGTACTTC
TRBJ1-1,TRBD1,TRBV6-6,CASSYPPDRDTEAFF,TGTGCCAGCAGTTACCCTCCAGACAGGGATACTGAAGCTTTCTTT
TRBJ2-5,TRBD1,TRBV18,CASSPRDGQAGMETQYF,TGTGCCAGCTCACCACGAGATGGACAGGCCGGGATGGAGACCCAGTACTTC
TRBJ1-3,NA,TRBV27,CASRGQTGNTIYF,TGTGCCAGCAGGGGACAAACTGGAAACACCATATATTTT
TRBJ2-7,NA,TRBV28,CASSLSDTGGEQYF,TGTGCCAGCAGTTTATCGGACACAGGCGGCGAGCAGTACTTC
TRBJ1-1,TRBD1,TRBV10-3,CAISGTGDNTEAFF,TGTGCCATCAGTGGGACAGGAGATAACACTGAAGCTTTCTTT
TRBJ2-7,TRBD1,TRBV6-5,CASSYRQGVYEQYF,TGTGCCAGCAGTTACCGACAGGGGGTTTACGAGCAGTACTTC
TRBJ1-1,TRBD1,TRBV7-2,CASSLTGIRGTEAFF,TGTGCCAGCAGCCTGACAGGGATCAGAGGGACTGAAGCTTTCTTT